Reported below is one T cell receptor (beta chain). A single count supports this clone. It lacks a known antigen. No quality values exist for individual bases; no much larger clone is one base distant. This record comes from a study of a mutant IDH1 vaccine in newly diagnosed glioma (dated by TCRdb to the early 2020s). Broadly, across the study: Vaccination began 4-6 weeks after radiotherapy alone, or alongside temozolomide cycles in the chemotherapy-containing groups. Of the roughly 34 treated patients, 62.5% were male and around 38% were female, and a mean age of around 40 years was recorded. Prior to enrollment, patients had been given standard therapy consisting of radiotherapy alone, temozolomide alone, or radiochemotherapy with temozolomide, with the combination given to most patients. Visit V12 was the week-35 safety follow-up and visit V13 was the week-47 end of study. Peripheral blood samples were drawn at six visits, namely V03 (baseline), V05, V07, V10, V12 and V13. For exploratory analyses, approximately 25 treated patients had longitudinal TCRB deep sequencing done wherever samples were available.

The time point tag for this specimen amounts to: week 47, end of study. Every vaccine dose consisted of 300 ug of a 20-mer mutant IDH1 peptide in Montanide, administered subcutaneously together with topical imiquimod. Eight vaccinations were administered to patients in weeks 1, 3, 5, 7, 11, 15, 19 and 23, corresponding to visits V03 through V10. The donors had newly diagnosed IDH1-mutant astrocytomas of WHO grade 3 or 4 that showed loss of nuclear ATRX. The samples were drawn from NOA16, a multicentre, single-arm, open-label phase I trial in Germany that tested a mutant IDH1 peptide vaccine in humans for the first time. Genomic DNA for TCRB sequencing was extracted from EDTA blood using the DNeasy Blood and Tissue Kit. General findings and caveats noted by the study authors: Pseudoprogression seemed to be unrelated to changes in the top peripheral T cell clonotypes found by TCRB sequencing. The authors noted that analyses of patient blood samples could not be reproduced because of sample limitations. Selection of PBMC samples for TCRB deep sequencing was based on availability. Across multiple MHC alleles, vaccine-induced immune responses were seen in more than 90% of patients.

In the germline V gene, CDR1 corresponds to SNHLY and CDR2 to FYNNEI. The CDR3 measures 15 amino acids from cysteine to phenylalanine. CDR3 DNA is the only sequence kept; it has 45 bases, read in frame from the first base. Trimmed from V: 1 base; trimmed from J: 3 bases; junction bases lacking a gene match: 2. Libraries were constructed by the immunoSEQ multiplex PCR assay. Rearranged TCR beta chain sequences were amplified with the hsTCRB Kit following the manufacturer's protocol. An Illumina MiSeq was used to sequence the TCRB libraries. The study's own analysis went as follows. The kit vendor's proprietary platform handled demultiplexing, trimming and gene mapping. Imported from immuneACCESS, the table was reduced by TCRdb to in-frame sequences with V and J called. These copies leave out some clones; in studies compared against another copy, an unresolved V gene accounts for under half, and the cause of the remainder is not known. V, J and clone size are those of that table, while D and trimming were read from the DNA. For this sample there are about 62,000 clones; roughly four fifths appear just once. Of the sample, 3.8% falls within the top ten clones.

The sequence links TRBV2 to TRBJ2-7; the central 11 bases match TRBD1. This sample comprised PBMCs, obtained from a glioma patient whose treatment included an IDH1 peptide vaccine. This TCR came from a man aged 30-40 years with glioma. The nucleotide sequence is TGTGCCAGCAGTGAAGTCGGGACAGGGGGCTACGAGCAGTACTTC. Translated, it reads CASSEVGTGGYEQYF.